This T cell receptor (beta chain) was sequenced for a study of Ad26.COV2.S vaccination and SARS-CoV-2 variants (dated by TCRdb to about 2021). Turning to the overall study: Donors in the vaccine arm were drawn from COV1001, a multicentre, randomized, double-blind, placebo-controlled phase I-IIa trial testing Ad26.COV2.S in healthy adults. Trial participants were randomized into five groups of five, in which low-dose or high-dose Ad26.COV2.S was given once or twice, or placebo was given on both occasions. The TCR-sequenced set comprised approximately 32 samples: some 19 Ad26.COV2.S vaccine recipients, 5 placebo recipients and 8 SARS-CoV-2 convalescent individuals. Blinding of investigators to trial group allocation was maintained during experiments and outcome assessment. Ad26.COV2.S was administered intramuscularly at a dose of 5x10^10 or 1x10^11 viral particles, either as one shot or as two shots given 56 days apart. The specificity and breadth of SARS-CoV-2-reactive T cell receptors after Ad26.COV2.S vaccination were assessed by TCRbeta repertoire sequencing.

On this clone itself: What antigen it recognizes has not been identified. No much larger clone exists at a distance of one base, and base qualities are not known.

What the treatment or condition label conveys for this sample: roughly 18 received Ad26.COV2.S at low or high dose, single or two shots; a few received placebo; per-sample allocation not given. Repertoires of vaccine and placebo recipients were sequenced from samples taken on day 63 after the first injection. Between 29 July and 7 August 2020, Cohort 1b enrolled some 25 adults aged 18-55 years at one site in Boston, USA. Ad26.COV2.S was a replication-incompetent adenovirus type 26 vector expressing a prefusion-stabilized SARS-CoV-2 spike protein from the original Wuhan strain. For CDR1 and CDR2, the germline V gene lists SGHRS and YFSETQ. Germline trimming: 4 bases from V, 6 bases from J; junction bases outside gene matches: 7. Reading from cysteine to phenylalanine, the CDR3 counts 14 amino acids. Only CDR3 DNA is held: 42 bases, read in frame from base 1. The immunoSEQ Assay was the method used to sequence TCRbeta CDR3 regions. After extraction, genomic DNA underwent amplification by bias-controlled multiplex PCR, followed by high-throughput sequencing. The paper's processing steps were these. To quantify the absolute abundance of every unique TCRbeta CDR3 region, sequences were collapsed and filtered. Usable DNA was measured by amplifying reference genes present in all nucleated cells, and TCRbeta template counts were normalized to that usable DNA to estimate T cell fraction. Repertoire TCRs were annotated as SARS-CoV-2-specific when V gene, CDR3 amino acid sequence and J gene were exactly matched to a known reactive TCR set. MIRA supplied the reference SARS-CoV-2 TCR set, which was filtered for enrichment in COVID-19-positive ImmuneCODE repertoires so that public or cross-reactive TCRs were removed. Using the MIRA antigens, annotated TCRs were further analysed by specific ORF or by position within an ORF. Breadth was defined as annotated unique rearrangements over total unique productive rearrangements; depth was the summed frequency of those rearrangements. Group comparisons of TCR breadth used two-sided Wilcoxon rank-sum tests. Here the immuneACCESS table is served through TCRdb, limited to in-frame sequences with V and J called. Missing clones are a known gap in these copies; in checked studies unresolved V genes cover under half, and the rest lacks a known reason. The V and J calls and clone size are taken from that table; D and trimming were inferred from the DNA. Present in this sample are about 480,000 clones, 70% to 90% of which were seen just once. In total, the top ten clones hold 13% of the sample.

Paper-wide results and their limitations: After vaccination, spike-specific CD8+ and CD4+ T cell responses were reported to show substantial breadth. Comparable non-spike TCR breadth was observed between vaccine and placebo recipients, consistent with only spike being contained in the vaccine. The authors noted that total T cell responses may have been underestimated by the TCR breadth and depth analyses. Higher spike-specific TCR breadth was observed in Ad26.COV2.S recipients than in placebo recipients (P = 0.0014). The study was not powered for comparison of responses between vaccine doses or regimens.

The source of this sequence is a person between 18 and 65 years old who received the Ad26.COV2.S COVID-19 vaccine or a placebo. The rearrangement combines TRBV5-1 with TRBJ2-1; 7 bases in the junction line up with TRBD2. Sequenced here: peripheral blood, sampled in a trial of Ad26.COV2.S vaccine versus placebo. Read as DNA, the sequence is TGCGCCAGCAGCAAGGCGGGAGCGCTCAATGAGCAGTTCTTC. Its protein product is CASSKAGALNEQFF.